One and the same sample provided the 31 T cell receptor beta chains below, sequenced in a study of T cells in localized non-small cell lung cancer. The data were produced by immunoSEQ multiplex PCR, yet TCRdb's version contains in-frame clones alone and is incomplete. The table includes about 19,000 clones, roughly 84% detected once. Sequences were derived from peripheral blood, sampled before any cancer treatment. These TCRs come from a man aged 40-75 years with stage I lung adenocarcinoma.

CDR3 nucleotide sequence: TGTGCCAGCAGTCGAACAGGGGGGATTCGGACCGGGGAGCTGTTTTTT. It is translated as CASSRTGGIRTGELFF. The chain carries TRBV6-4 and TRBJ2-2, with 8 bases that match TRBD1. CDR1 and CDR2 (germline): MRHNA, SNTAGT. The CDR3 spans 16 residues. J gave up 5 bases and V 5 bases, and 10 bases lay outside the gene matches.

The chain is built from TRBV2 and TRBJ2-1; 8 bases map to TRBD1. After removal of 3 bases from V and 7 bases from J, the junction contained 5 bases not matched to a gene. The CDR3 consists of 14 residues. Germline values: CDR1 SNHLY, CDR2 FYNNEI. The CDR3 DNA reads as TGTGCCAGCAGTGAGCGGACAGGGAGTAATGAGCAGTTCTTC. Its protein is CASSERTGSNEQFF.

This chain connects TRBV9 to TRBJ2-5, with TRBD1 matching 8 bases. The junction had 2 bases not matched to a gene; V was cut back by 2 bases and J by 5 bases. There are 13 residues in the CDR3. Germline V gene lookup returns CDR1 SGDLS and CDR2 YYNGEE. CDR3 DNA: TGTGCCAGCAGCGTGGGACAGGAGGAGACCCAGTACTTC. This sequence encodes CASSVGQEETQYF.

This rearrangement joins TRBV11-2 to TRBJ2-2; the D is unclear. The CDR3 runs 15 residues. V gave up 5 bases and J gave up 4 bases, with 14 bases separating them. The germline gives CDR1 SGHAT, CDR2 FQNNGV. The CDR3 sequence is CASSPPRPRTGELFF. The CDR3 bases are TGTGCCAGCAGCCCCCCTCGACCGCGCACCGGGGAGCTGTTTTTT.

The chain carries TRBV4-2 and TRBJ2-5; 16 bases align to TRBD2. Germline V gene data show CDR1 as LGHNA and CDR2 as YNFKEQ. The CDR3 is made up of 17 amino acids. J was trimmed by 4 bases and V by 4 bases; bases with no gene match: 6. In DNA, the CDR3 is TGTGCCAGCAGCCGAGGCGGGACTAGCGGGAGGGCAGAGACCCAGTACTTC. Translating gives CASSRGGTSGRAETQYF.

This chain connects TRBV11-1 to TRBJ2-5; 8 bases agree with TRBD2. V was pared by 3 bases and J by 2 bases, with 5 bases of the junction left unmatched. CDR3 size: 15 residues. Germline-derived CDR1 and CDR2 are SGHAT and FQDESV (reference sequence). CDR3: CASSFPTSGQETQYF. CDR3 nucleotides: TGTGCCAGCAGCTTTCCTACTAGCGGACAAGAGACCCAGTACTTC.

In its sample, this clone was seen once. V gene TRBV9 combines with J gene TRBJ1-1; D remains ambiguous. V lost 0 bases, J lost 3 bases, and 6 bases lay in between. This CDR3 comprises 13 residues. Germline CDR1 reads SGDLS; CDR2 reads YYNGEE. The CDR3 loop is CASSVGGDTEAFF. The CDR3 coding sequence is TGTGCCAGCAGCGTAGGCGGGGACACTGAAGCTTTCTTT.

The rearrangement links TRBV18 to TRBJ2-3; unclear D gene. CDR1 is KGHSH, CDR2 LQKENI, per germline. The CDR3 runs to 11 residues. V lost 1 base and J lost 6, with 2 bases in between. The CDR3: CASSPRDTQYF. The DNA of the CDR3 is TGTGCCAGCTCACCACGGGATACGCAGTATTTT.

This clone was observed a handful of times. This chain joins TRBV4-1 and TRBJ1-3; TRBD1 matches 8 bases. This CDR3 spans 15 amino acids. V gave up 6 bases and J gave up 0 bases; unmatched junction bases: 4. The germline V gene encodes CDR1 MGHRA and CDR2 YSYEKL. CDR3 sequence (DNA): TGCGCCAGCAGACACGGGACAGGCTCTGGAAACACCATATATTTT. Its protein is CASRHGTGSGNTIYF.

This clone came up once. V is TRBV21-1 and J is TRBJ2-1. TRBV21-1 is marked as a pseudogene. The CDR3 consists of 10 residues. CDR3 region: CASSSNEQFF. The CDR3 DNA sequence: TGTGCCAGCAGCTCCAATGAGCAGTTCTTC.

The J gene is TRBJ2-7, the V gene TRBV4-1; D not certain. CDR3 length: 14 amino acids. V lost 4 bases to trimming and J lost 3 bases, with 13 bases between them. The germline gives CDR1 MGHRA, CDR2 YSYEKL. The CDR3: CASSPPMGGYEQYF. CDR3 bases: TGCGCCAGCAGCCCTCCAATGGGCGGCTACGAGCAGTACTTC.

The chain combines TRBV5-5 with TRBJ2-7; the D is unclear. Trimming stripped 4 bases from V and 3 bases from J, with 11 bases between. CDR1 and CDR2 from the germline V gene are SGHKS and YYEKEE (reference sequence). CDR3 length equals 13 residues. The CDR3 sequence: CASSPERVYEQYF. As DNA, the CDR3 is TGTGCCAGCAGCCCCGAACGAGTCTACGAGCAGTACTTC.

The rearrangement links TRBV10-3 to TRBJ1-3, with unresolved D. Germline V CDR1 and CDR2: ENHRY, SYGVKD. Trimming took off 7 bases at V and 0 bases at J, with 19 bases between the two ends. There are 17 residues in the CDR3. The CDR3 DNA sequence: TGTGCCATCACTGATTTTGGACGAACTGGCTCTGGAAACACCATATATTTT. Protein product: CAITDFGRTGSGNTIYF.

This chain links TRBV5-1 with TRBJ2-1; 7 bases agree with TRBD2. This CDR3 is built from 17 residues. Germline CDR1 is SGHRS and CDR2 is YFSETQ. V lost 4 bases to trimming and J lost 6 bases; unmatched junction nucleotides: 16. CDR3: CASSLRTRGPGGNEQFF. CDR3 sequence (DNA): TGCGCCAGCAGCCTGCGGACGAGGGGCCCGGGGGGCAATGAGCAGTTCTTC.

The chain links TRBV7-6 to TRBJ2-1; no definite D call. Germline values: CDR1 SGHVS, CDR2 FNYEAQ. Trimming stripped 1 base from V and 7 bases from J, with 2 bases between. This CDR3 is built from 11 residues. In nucleotides, the CDR3 is TGTGCCAGCAGCTTAGAAAATGAGCAGTTCTTC. Protein product: CASSLENEQFF.

This clone has only a few counts. The genes are TRBV7-2 and TRBJ1-1, with unresolved D. Trimming removed 5 bases from V and 2 bases from J, with 21 bases in between. CDR1 and CDR2 from the germline V gene are SGHTA and FQGNSA. This CDR3 contains 17 residues. The DNA for the CDR3 is TGTGCCAGCAGCCTTTCCCCACAGAGGTTTCCAAACACTGAAGCTTTCTTT. This codes for CASSLSPQRFPNTEAFF. The variable domain in full, completed from reference TRBV7-2 and TRBJ1-1, reads GAGVSQSPSNKVTEKGKDVELRCDPISGHTALYWYRQSLGQGLEFLIYFQGNSAPDKSGLPSDRFSAERTGGSVSTLTIQRTQQEDSAVYLCASSLSPQRFPNTEAFFGQGTRLTVV.

This clone appeared a single time. The V and J genes are TRBV28 and TRBJ2-5; a weak D match, TRBD2 (5 bases). With 5 bases removed from V and 2 bases from J, the gap between germline ends came to 12 bases. CDR3 length: 14 residues. From germline, CDR1 is MDHEN and CDR2 SYDVKM. CDR3 loop: CASSTRTGQETQYF. CDR3 coding DNA: TGTGCCAGCAGTACCAGGACTGGACAAGAGACCCAGTACTTC.

The rearrangement links TRBV4-3 to TRBJ1-2, with 10 bases aligning to TRBD1. Trimming removed 0 bases from V and 8 bases from J; junction bases left unmatched: 6. CDR1 LGHNA and CDR2 YSLEER come from the germline V gene. CDR3 length equals 15 residues. The CDR3 DNA reads TGCGCCAGCAGCCAAGACGGGAGGGACAGGGGCGGCTACACCTTC. It is translated as CASSQDGRDRGGYTF.

This chain connects TRBV9 to TRBJ2-5; tentatively, D is TRBD1 (5 bases). Germline assignment: CDR1 SGDLS and CDR2 YYNGEE. The CDR3 extends over 15 amino acids. V lost 0 bases and J lost 5, with 14 bases in between. CDR3: CASSVALGAGETQYF. Here the CDR3 DNA reads TGTGCCAGCAGCGTAGCTCTAGGGGCAGGGGAGACCCAGTACTTC.

This rearrangement joins TRBV6-5 to TRBJ1-2; no clear D gene. CDR1 and CDR2 from the germline V gene are MNHEY and SVGAGI. Trimming left V 6 bases short and J 2 bases short, with 7 bases between. CDR3 length: 12 residues. CDR3 loop: CASSPDNYGYTF. CDR3 bases: TGTGCCAGCAGCCCAGACAACTATGGCTACACCTTC.

The chain employs TRBV30 and TRBJ1-2; D ambiguous. This CDR3 contains 12 residues. CDR1 and CDR2 (germline): GTSNPN, SVGIG (reference sequence). V was trimmed by 0 bases and J by 7 bases, leaving 9 bases between them. The CDR3 DNA sequence: TGTGCCTGGAGTGTAGGGTCGGCTGGCTACACCTTC. Residues: CAWSVGSAGYTF. Using reference TRBV30 and TRBJ1-2 for the parts outside the CDR3, the full variable domain is SQTIHQWPATLVQPVGSPLSLECTVEGTSNPNLYWYRQAAGRGLQLLFYSVGIGQISSEVPQNLSASRPQDRQFILSSKKLLLSDSGFYLCAWSVGSAGYTFGSGTRLTVV.

In nucleotides, the CDR3 is TGTGCCAGCAGCTATGGGGCCAGGCCCGAAATGGGAGAAGCTTTCTTT. Its protein is CASSYGARPEMGEAFF. The chain combines TRBV7-8 with TRBJ1-1; weak D call: TRBD1 (5 bases). Germline CDR1 SGHVS, CDR2 FQNEAQ. There are 16 residues in the CDR3. Between the trimmed V and J ends, which lost 4 bases and 8 bases, there was a span of 23 bases.

The chain carries TRBV5-8 and TRBJ2-7; D gene ambiguous. The CDR3 spans 12 residues. Deletions cut 0 bases from V and 4 bases from J, with 5 bases between. Per germline, CDR1 SGHTS and CDR2 YDEGEE. CDR3 sequence (DNA): TGTGCCAGCAGCTTGGGTCTTTACGAGCAGTACTTC. It yields the protein CASSLGLYEQYF.

The table lists this clone with a count of one. V and J are TRBV19 and TRBJ2-3; weak D call: TRBD2 (7 bases). In germline, CDR1 is LNHDA, CDR2 SQIVND (reference sequence). V lost 3 bases, J lost 2 bases, and 15 bases lay in between. The CDR3 spans 16 residues. The CDR3 loop reads CASSISGRGLTDTQYF. The CDR3 DNA reads TGTGCCAGTAGTATCTCTGGGCGGGGGCTCACAGATACGCAGTATTTT.

V usage is TRBV4-2 and J usage is TRBJ1-1; 7 bases map to TRBD1. V was clipped by 1 base and J by 0 bases; unmatched bases: 11. The CDR3 is 18 amino acids. In germline, CDR1 is LGHNA, CDR2 YNFKEQ. CDR3 in amino acids: CASSQVGGQRTLNTEAFF. The CDR3 DNA reads as TGTGCCAGCAGCCAAGTAGGGGGACAGAGGACCTTGAACACTGAAGCTTTCTTT.

The V and J genes are TRBV5-6 and TRBJ2-2; no clear D gene. There are 13 residues in the CDR3. Trimming pared 0 bases from V and 1 base from J, leaving 1 base between. Germline-derived CDR1 and CDR2 are SGHDT and YYEEEE. As DNA, the CDR3 is TGTGCCAGCAGCTTGGGGAACACCGGGGAGCTGTTTTTT. As protein: CASSLGNTGELFF.

The J gene is TRBJ2-2, the V gene TRBV7-6; weak D call: TRBD2 (6 bases). Trimming removed 5 bases from V and 2 bases from J, with 12 bases in between. This CDR3 is 15 amino acids long. CDR1 SGHVS and CDR2 FNYEAQ come from the germline V gene. For the CDR3, the DNA is TGTGCCAGCAGCCCCTTAGCGGTTAACACCGGGGAGCTGTTTTTT. Translation gives CASSPLAVNTGELFF.

J is TRBJ2-7 and V is TRBV6-1; a possible D gene is TRBD1 (6 bases). The CDR3 consists of 14 residues. In germline, CDR1 is MNHNS, CDR2 SASEGT. V lost 6 bases and J 0 bases, leaving 12 bases between the germline ends. The CDR3: CASREQGSSYEQYF. The CDR3 bases are TGTGCCAGCAGGGAACAGGGTAGCTCCTACGAGCAGTACTTC.

V usage is TRBV19 and J usage is TRBJ1-4, with 12 positions matching TRBD1. Germline V gives CDR1 LNHDA, CDR2 SQIVND (reference sequence). This CDR3 comprises 16 residues. With 7 bases clipped from V and 7 bases from J, the junction kept 10 bases outside the gene matches. CDR3 protein: CASTGTGGGVGEKLFF. For the CDR3, the DNA is TGTGCCAGTACCGGGACAGGGGGCGGCGTCGGTGAAAAACTGTTTTTT.

V usage is TRBV10-3 and J usage is TRBJ1-1, with D possibly TRBD1 on 6 matching bases. CDR1 and CDR2 from the germline V gene are ENHRY and SYGVKD. The CDR3 runs 15 residues. Trimming pared 2 bases from V and 5 bases from J, leaving 15 bases between. CDR3 protein: CAISETRGIDTEAFF. CDR3 in DNA: TGTGCCATCAGTGAGACCAGGGGAATAGATACTGAAGCTTTCTTT.

The chain links TRBV5-4 to TRBJ2-3; unclear D gene. Trimming took off 5 bases at V and 0 bases at J, with 10 bases between the two ends. This CDR3 contains 14 residues. From germline, CDR1 is SGHNT and CDR2 YYREEE (reference sequence). The CDR3 sequence is CASRSTSSTDTQYF. Written as DNA, the CDR3 is TGTGCCAGCAGAAGTACATCTAGCACAGATACGCAGTATTTT.